This note documents a single TCR beta chain sequence. Its antigen target is currently unknown. Per-base quality was not reported, and no clone a single base away is much larger than it. TCRbeta CDR3 regions were amplified from genomic DNA by means of the immunoSEQ Assay, a bias-controlled multiplex PCR. In the source study's methods: The number of nucleated cells in each sample was estimated by amplification of reference gene primers within the assay. To quantify the absolute abundance of each unique TCRbeta CDR3 rearrangement, sequence reads were collapsed and filtered. For each sample, productive Simpson clonality was calculated as the square root of Simpson's diversity index across productive rearrangements. This is the immuneACCESS table as TCRdb keeps it, with only in-frame sequences that have V and J called. A part of the clones is gone; compared with another copy, unresolved V genes explain less than half, and the rest is unexplained. V and J calls and clone size are given by that table; D and trimming were obtained from the DNA. The sample table holds about 410,000 clones, of which around 91% were seen once. Approximately 0.65% of the sample goes to the ten largest clones.

This specimen belongs to a study of blood T cell repertoires in COVID-19 (dated by TCRdb to 2018 to 2020). With respect to the entire study: Collaborator samples came from the United States, Italy and Spain and covered acute and convalescent phases of COVID-19. The sample metadata nearly always contained a de-identified subject ID, COVID-19 status, age in years and sex. The dataset comprised deeply sampled blood TCRbeta repertoires from subjects exposed to, actively infected with, or recovered from COVID-19. The prospective study material was composed of cDNA or gDNA derived from T cells, B-cell-depleted T cells, or PBMCs. Samples were obtained from the ongoing ImmuneRACE study (first 160 participants) and from approximately 1,200 subjects provided by 6 global collaborators. A freely available public database, intended as a resource for researchers studying the immune response to SARS-CoV-2, is where the repertoires were released. Where available, HLA class I and class II types were taken from metadata supplied by the sample provider and were not determined by assay-based typing. Beyond this particular receptor, the publication reports: How much clinical and demographic metadata was included differed by source and by participant, and the metadata was provided uncurated.

V is cut by 2 bases and J by 6 bases, and the space between the germline ends is 11 bases. CDR3 length: 14 amino acids, cysteine to phenylalanine. The only DNA kept is the CDR3, 42 bases in frame from the first base. CDR1 is given as SGHTA and CDR2 as FQGNSA, both from the germline V gene. Participants in the prospective study were aged roughly 18 to 95 years, lived in 24 United States geographic areas, and enrolled through a virtual design. Cohort assignment in the prospective study relied on participant-reported clinical history from a screening survey and a study questionnaire. ImmuneRACE Cohort 3 recovered participants were defined by two consecutive negative NP/OP PCR tests, healthcare professional clearance, or symptom resolution. Mobile phlebotomists in the prospective study collected whole blood, serum and a nasopharyngeal or oropharyngeal swab from every participant. Additional blood draws and questionnaires over a roughly two-month period could optionally be provided by prospective study participants. Blood samples from the prospective study were shipped frozen or at room temperature prior to DNA extraction.

The receptor's source is a man between 18 and 35 years old who had recovered from COVID-19. The chain couples TRBV7-2 to TRBJ1-5; matching of 6 bases hints at TRBD1 as the D gene. The sequenced sample consisted of PBMCs or T cells enriched from blood (not recorded which). The DNA reads as follows: TGTGCCAGCAGCTTAATGGGGGCGAGTCAGCCCCAGCATTTT. It is translated as CASSLMGASQPQHF. The full variable domain, completed from the reference TRBV7-2 and TRBJ1-5 proteins outside the CDR3, reads GAGVSQSPSNKVTEKGKDVELRCDPISGHTALYWYRQSLGQGLEFLIYFQGNSAPDKSGLPSDRFSAERTGGSVSTLTIQRTQQEDSAVYLCASSLMGASQPQHFGDGTRLSIL.